Shown below are 15 T cell receptor beta chains from a single sample sequenced in a study of blood T cells in healthy people across ages. A second PCR of 7 to 11 cycles used a sample-barcoded 5' primer and a J-beta primer mix. TCRdb re-called the 5' RACE reads through MiXCR, storing one row per CDR3 protein. The sample holds 950,000 to 1,200,000 distinct CDR3 sequences, roughly two fifths seen once. Specimen: blood. All receptors come from a man aged 18 to 29 in good health.

The chain links TRBV6-2 or TRBV6-3 to TRBJ2-3; 7 bases are a match to TRBD1. This CDR3 has 15 amino acids. The trim removed 3 bases at V and 3 bases at J, leaving 6 bases unmatched. Germline-derived CDR1 and CDR2 are MNHEY and SVGEGT. In nucleotides, the CDR3 is TGTGCCAGCAGTTATCAGGGGGAAGGGACAGATACGCAGTATTTT. Translating gives CASSYQGEGTDTQYF.

V usage is TRBV27 and J usage is TRBJ1-4; 8 positions agree with TRBD1. J was trimmed by 6 bases and V by 5 bases; bases with no gene match: 8. Germline-derived CDR1 and CDR2 are MNHEY and SMNVEV (reference sequence). This CDR3 is built from 15 residues. CDR3 sequence: CASSPLGQVDEKLFF. The CDR3 DNA follows: TGTGCCAGCAGTCCCCTGGGACAGGTGGATGAAAAACTGTTTTTT.

This chain uses TRBV6-1 with TRBJ1-5; D gene ambiguous. CDR3 length: 16 amino acids. V lost 6 bases to trimming and J lost 1 base, with 16 bases between them. Looked up from germline, CDR1 is MNHNS and CDR2 is SASEGT. CDR3 sequence reads: CASSPYQTPSNQPQHF. The CDR3 DNA reads TGTGCCAGCAGCCCCTACCAGACACCGAGCAATCAGCCCCAGCATTTT.

The table lists this clonotype with a few counts. Germline and junction disagree at one end, which may indicate a read error. The chain has TRBV20-1 and TRBJ1-2; D remains ambiguous. The CDR3 totals 17 residues. Per the germline V gene, CDR1 is DFQATT and CDR2 is SNEGSKA (reference sequence). CDR3 DNA sequence: TGCAGTGCTCGAGATACCATTACAGCCCTTCGGAACAATGGCTACACCTTC. Protein sequence: CSARDTITALRNNGYTF.

The J gene is TRBJ1-5, the V gene TRBV20-1; no clear D. Germline-derived CDR1 and CDR2 are DFQATT and SNEGSKA (reference sequence). This CDR3 region has 13 residues. V gave up 0 bases and J gave up 7 bases, with 10 bases separating them. CDR3 DNA: TGCAGTGCTAGAGATCAGTGGACGCAGCCCCAGCATTTT. It yields the protein CSARDQWTQPQHF.

The V call is TRBV5-5, the J call TRBJ2-4, with 10 bases that match TRBD1. V trimming: 1 base; J trimming: 8 bases; junction bases outside the gene matches: 9. The CDR3 loop spans 16 amino acids. Germline assignment: CDR1 SGHKS and CDR2 YYEKEE (reference sequence). Here the CDR3 DNA reads TGTGCCAGCAGCTTGTTGACAGGGGGCTTTGGGTACATTCAGTACTTC. Translating gives CASSLLTGGFGYIQYF.

V and J are TRBV27 and TRBJ2-2, with D perhaps TRBD2 (6 bases). Germline CDR1 is MNHEY and CDR2 is SMNVEV (reference sequence). The CDR3 has 17 residues. V lost 5 bases and J 7 bases, leaving 23 bases between the germline ends. CDR3: CASSPPRRVGYGGELFF. CDR3 coding DNA: TGTGCCAGCAGTCCCCCCCGGAGGGTCGGGTACGGCGGGGAGCTGTTTTTT.

The chain carries TRBV27 and TRBJ2-7; D remains ambiguous. The ends were cut back, 0 bases at V and 7 bases at J, with 10 bases in the middle. Germline assignment: CDR1 MNHEY and CDR2 SMNVEV (reference sequence). The length of the CDR3 is 13 residues. The CDR3 loop is CASSLSKLREQYF. The CDR3 nucleotides are TGTGCCAGCAGTTTATCGAAGTTGAGGGAGCAGTACTTC.

The gene calls are TRBV7-2 and TRBJ1-1, with a tentative D call TRBD1 (6 bases). In germline, CDR1 is SGHTA, CDR2 FQGNSA. This CDR3 spans 14 amino acids. Trimming removed 5 bases from V and 3 bases from J, with 13 bases in between. The CDR3 DNA reads TGTGCCAGCAGCGAAGGGGGGAAGTACACTGAAGCTTTCTTT. Translation gives CASSEGGKYTEAFF.

V usage is TRBV4-2 and J usage is TRBJ2-1; 7 positions match TRBD2. V was clipped by 0 bases and J by 4 bases; unmatched bases: 9. The V gene's germline CDR1 is LGHNA and CDR2 YNFKEQ. This CDR3 region has 17 residues. The CDR3 protein is CASSQDGTGGTYNEQFF. CDR3 coding DNA: TGTGCCAGCAGCCAAGATGGAACGGGGGGAACTTACAATGAGCAGTTCTTC.

In the case of this clonotype: The junction departs from the called germline gene at one end, perhaps through a read error. V gene TRBV7-3 combines with J gene TRBJ2-4, with D unresolved. Near its end, the DNA agrees better with TRBJ2-5, so the J call may be wrong. The CDR3 has 14 residues. The germline gives CDR1 SGHTA, CDR2 FQGTGA. CDR3 sequence: CAGSFFGIQETQYF. In DNA form, the CDR3 reads TGTGCCGGCAGCTTTTTCGGCATACAAGAGACCCAGTACTTC.

This clonotype was observed many times. This sequence joins TRBV9 and TRBJ2-3; TRBD2 agrees at 7 bases. The V gene's germline CDR1 is SGDLS and CDR2 YYNGEE. J gave up 3 bases and V 4 bases, and 14 bases lay outside the gene matches. The CDR3 length is 17 residues. In nucleotides, the CDR3 is TGTGCCAGCAGCAAACGCCTAGCGGACGTCTTGACAGATACGCAGTATTTT. Translating gives CASSKRLADVLTDTQYF.

The CDR3 bases are TGTGCCAGCAGCGTGTCAGGACAGGATTCCTACGAGCAGTACTTC. It specifies CASSVSGQDSYEQYF. The rearrangement uses TRBV7-2 and TRBJ2-7; 7 bases line up with TRBD1. The CDR3 is made up of 15 amino acids. V lost 5 bases, J lost 1 base, and 8 bases stayed unmatched. CDR1 is SGHTA and CDR2 is FQGNSA in the germline V gene.

This clonotype has more than one count but fewer than ten. V is TRBV6-5 and J is TRBJ1-1, with D perhaps TRBD1 (5 bases). CDR3 size: 15 residues. Germline-derived CDR1 and CDR2 are MNHEY and SVGAGI. With 1 base removed from V and 10 bases from J, the gap between germline ends came to 19 bases. CDR3 nucleotide sequence: TGTGCCAGCAGTTACTTCCGAGGGGCGGCGCGGGGAGCTTTCTTT. Translation gives CASSYFRGAARGAFF.

This clonotype appeared once. The J gene is TRBJ2-7, the V gene TRBV7-2, with D tentatively TRBD2 (6 bases). The CDR3 totals 14 residues. The V gene lost 5 bases and the J gene lost 2 bases, with 13 bases spanning the gap. Germline values: CDR1 SGHTA, CDR2 FQGNSA. The CDR3 loop reads CASSGGATPYEQYF. The CDR3 DNA sequence: TGTGCCAGCAGCGGAGGGGCCACTCCCTACGAGCAGTACTTC.